This T cell receptor beta chain came from a study of neoadjuvant anti-PD-1 for oral cavity cancer. The wider study: Before surgery, most patients got three to four biweekly 3 mg/kg nivolumab doses. Study-wide points: TCR analyses covered only a few patients per response group. Pretreatment Treg/Th17 ratio correlated inversely with post-treatment tumor clonality.

With regard to this clone: Its antigen is still unknown.

PBMC libraries mostly used around 500 ng of input genomic DNA, with six replicates per sample. The assay was immunoSEQ multiplex PCR, and TCRdb's table has in-frame clones only and misses some. Of tens of thousands of clones listed, about 85% are singletons. Time point described: after neoadjuvant nivolumab, at surgical resection. V lost 4 bases and J lost 4; bases outside the gene matches: 4. The germline gives CDR1 SGHDT, CDR2 YYEEEE. The CDR3 length is 14 residues. The sequence came from a person between 40 and 85 years old with oral cavity squamous cell carcinoma. Sequenced material: PBMCs, taken after nivolumab (anti-PD-1) treatment. The genes are TRBV5-6 and TRBJ1-1; 10 nucleotides match TRBD1. The CDR3 sequence: CASSLRTGGTEAFF. Written as DNA, the CDR3 is TGTGCCAGCAGCCTTAGGACAGGGGGCACTGAAGCTTTCTTT. Complete variable domain (other parts from reference TRBV5-6 and TRBJ1-1): DAGVTQSPTHLIKTRGQQVTLRCSPKSGHDTVSWYQQALGQGPQFIFQYYEEEERQRGNFPDRFSGHQFPNYSSELNVNALLLGDSALYLCASSLRTGGTEAFFGQGTRLTVV.